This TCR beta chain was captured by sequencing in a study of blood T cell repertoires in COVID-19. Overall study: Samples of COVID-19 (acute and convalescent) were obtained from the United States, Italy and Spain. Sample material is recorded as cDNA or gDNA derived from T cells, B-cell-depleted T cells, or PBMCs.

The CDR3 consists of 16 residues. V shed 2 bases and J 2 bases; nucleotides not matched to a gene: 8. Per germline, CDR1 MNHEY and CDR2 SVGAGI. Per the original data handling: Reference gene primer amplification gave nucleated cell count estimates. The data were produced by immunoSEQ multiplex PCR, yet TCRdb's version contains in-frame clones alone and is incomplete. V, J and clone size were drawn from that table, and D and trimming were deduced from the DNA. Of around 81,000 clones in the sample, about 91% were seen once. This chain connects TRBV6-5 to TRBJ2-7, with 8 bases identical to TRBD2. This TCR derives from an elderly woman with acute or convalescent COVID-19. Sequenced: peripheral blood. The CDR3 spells CASSYPSGGGTYEQYF. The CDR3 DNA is TGTGCCAGCAGTTACCCCTCGGGCGGGGGGACCTACGAGCAGTACTTC.